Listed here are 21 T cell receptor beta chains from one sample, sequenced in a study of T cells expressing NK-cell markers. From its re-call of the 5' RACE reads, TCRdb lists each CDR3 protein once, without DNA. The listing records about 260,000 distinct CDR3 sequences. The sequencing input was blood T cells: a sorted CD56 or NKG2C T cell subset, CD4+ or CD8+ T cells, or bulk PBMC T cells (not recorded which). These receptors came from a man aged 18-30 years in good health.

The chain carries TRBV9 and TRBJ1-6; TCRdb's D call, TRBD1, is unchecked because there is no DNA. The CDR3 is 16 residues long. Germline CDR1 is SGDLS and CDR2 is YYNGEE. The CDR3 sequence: CASSVGPRPPNSPLHF. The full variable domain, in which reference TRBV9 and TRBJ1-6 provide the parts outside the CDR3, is DSGVTQTPKHLITATGQRVTLRCSPRSGDLSVYWYQQSLDQGLQFLIQYYNGEERAKGNILERFSAQQFPDLHSELNLSSLELGDSALYFCASSVGPRPPNSPLHFGNGTRLTVT.

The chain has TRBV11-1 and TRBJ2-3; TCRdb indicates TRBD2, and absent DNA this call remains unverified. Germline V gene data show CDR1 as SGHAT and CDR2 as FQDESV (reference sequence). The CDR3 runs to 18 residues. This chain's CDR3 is CASSSKETLQAVTDTQYF. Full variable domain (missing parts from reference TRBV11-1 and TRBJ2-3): EAEVAQSPRYKITEKSQAVAFWCDPISGHATLYWYRQILGQGPELLVQFQDESVVDDSQLPKDRFSAERLKGVDSTLKIQPAELGDSAMYLCASSSKETLQAVTDTQYFGPGTRLTVL.

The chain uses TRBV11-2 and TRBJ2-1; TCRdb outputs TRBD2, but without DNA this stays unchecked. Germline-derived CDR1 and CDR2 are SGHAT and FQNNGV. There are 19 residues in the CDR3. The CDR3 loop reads CASSSKVLAGRSSYNEQFF.

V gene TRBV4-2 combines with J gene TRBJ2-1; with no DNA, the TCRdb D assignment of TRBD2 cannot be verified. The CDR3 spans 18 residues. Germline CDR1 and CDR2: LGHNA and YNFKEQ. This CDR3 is CASSPAVSARAGGNEQFF.

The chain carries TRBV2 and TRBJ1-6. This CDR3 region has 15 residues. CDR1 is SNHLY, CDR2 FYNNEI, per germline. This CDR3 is CASSELWVRNSPLHF.

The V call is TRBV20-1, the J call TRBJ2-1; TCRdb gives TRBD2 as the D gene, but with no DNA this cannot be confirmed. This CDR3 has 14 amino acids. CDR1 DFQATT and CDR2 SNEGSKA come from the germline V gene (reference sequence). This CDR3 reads CSALPSGSYNEQFF.

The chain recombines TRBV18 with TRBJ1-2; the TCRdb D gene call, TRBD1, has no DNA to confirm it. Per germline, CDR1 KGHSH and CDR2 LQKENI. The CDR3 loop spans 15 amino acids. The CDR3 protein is CASSPRTEANYGYTF. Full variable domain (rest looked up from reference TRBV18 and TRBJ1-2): NAGVMQNPRHLVRRRGQEARLRCSPMKGHSHVYWYRQLPEEGLKFMVYLQKENIIDESGMPKERFSAEFPKEGPSILRIQQVVRGDSAAYFCASSPRTEANYGYTFGSGTRLTVV.

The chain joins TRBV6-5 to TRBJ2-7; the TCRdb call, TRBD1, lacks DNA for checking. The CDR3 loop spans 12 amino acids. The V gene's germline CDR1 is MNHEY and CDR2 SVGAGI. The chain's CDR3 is CASSYGQGVQYF.

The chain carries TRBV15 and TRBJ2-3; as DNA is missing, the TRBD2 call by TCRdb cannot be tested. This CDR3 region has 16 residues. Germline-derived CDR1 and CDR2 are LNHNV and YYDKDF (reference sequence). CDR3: CATSRASGSSTDTQYF. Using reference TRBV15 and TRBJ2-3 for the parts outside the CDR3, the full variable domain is DAMVIQNPRYQVTQFGKPVTLSCSQTLNHNVMYWYQQKSSQAPKLLFHYYDKDFNNEADTPDNFQSRRPNTSFCFLDIRSPGLGDTAMYLCATSRASGSSTDTQYFGPGTRLTVL.

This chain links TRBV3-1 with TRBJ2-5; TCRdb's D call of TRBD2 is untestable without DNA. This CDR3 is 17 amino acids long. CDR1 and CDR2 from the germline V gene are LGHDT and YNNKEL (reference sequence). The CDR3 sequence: CASSQDGSGRAFETQYF.

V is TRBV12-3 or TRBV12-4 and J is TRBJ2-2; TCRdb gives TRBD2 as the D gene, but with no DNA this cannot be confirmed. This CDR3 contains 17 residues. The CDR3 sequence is CASRLISGRKDTGELFF.

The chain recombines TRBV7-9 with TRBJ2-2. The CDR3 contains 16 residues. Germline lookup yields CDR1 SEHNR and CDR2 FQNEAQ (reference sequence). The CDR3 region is CASSLITAGNTGELFF.

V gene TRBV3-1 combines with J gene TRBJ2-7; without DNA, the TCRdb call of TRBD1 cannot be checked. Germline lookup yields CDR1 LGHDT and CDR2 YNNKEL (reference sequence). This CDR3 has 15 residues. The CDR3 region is CASSPNGDRAHEQYF.

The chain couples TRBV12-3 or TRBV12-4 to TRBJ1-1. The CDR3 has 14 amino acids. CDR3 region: CASRVQDMNTEAFF.

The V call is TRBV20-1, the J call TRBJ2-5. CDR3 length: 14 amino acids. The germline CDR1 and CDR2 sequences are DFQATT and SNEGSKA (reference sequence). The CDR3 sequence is CSATTRLNQETQYF.

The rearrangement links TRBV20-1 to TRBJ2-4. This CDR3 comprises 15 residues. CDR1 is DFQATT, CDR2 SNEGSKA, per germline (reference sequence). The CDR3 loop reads CSARASELAKNIQYF.

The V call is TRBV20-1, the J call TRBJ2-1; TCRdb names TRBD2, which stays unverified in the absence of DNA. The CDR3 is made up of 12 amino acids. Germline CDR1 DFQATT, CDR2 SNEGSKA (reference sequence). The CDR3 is CSARGTYNEQFF.

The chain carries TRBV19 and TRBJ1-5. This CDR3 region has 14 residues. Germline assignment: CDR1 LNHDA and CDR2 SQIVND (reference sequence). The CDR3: CASHPQELNQPQHF.

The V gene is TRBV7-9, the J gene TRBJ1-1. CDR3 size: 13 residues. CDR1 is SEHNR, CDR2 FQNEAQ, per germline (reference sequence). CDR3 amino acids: CASSSLVYSEAFF.

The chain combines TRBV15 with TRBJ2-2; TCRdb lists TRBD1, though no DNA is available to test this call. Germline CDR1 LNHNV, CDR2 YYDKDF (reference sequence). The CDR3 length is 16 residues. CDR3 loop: CATSRDKPGDTGELFF.

The CDR3 protein is CAISESKQGSTDTQYF. The chain carries TRBV10-3 and TRBJ2-3; no DNA is available, so the TRBD1 call from TCRdb remains unchecked. Per the germline V gene, CDR1 is ENHRY and CDR2 is SYGVKD. This CDR3 is built from 16 residues.